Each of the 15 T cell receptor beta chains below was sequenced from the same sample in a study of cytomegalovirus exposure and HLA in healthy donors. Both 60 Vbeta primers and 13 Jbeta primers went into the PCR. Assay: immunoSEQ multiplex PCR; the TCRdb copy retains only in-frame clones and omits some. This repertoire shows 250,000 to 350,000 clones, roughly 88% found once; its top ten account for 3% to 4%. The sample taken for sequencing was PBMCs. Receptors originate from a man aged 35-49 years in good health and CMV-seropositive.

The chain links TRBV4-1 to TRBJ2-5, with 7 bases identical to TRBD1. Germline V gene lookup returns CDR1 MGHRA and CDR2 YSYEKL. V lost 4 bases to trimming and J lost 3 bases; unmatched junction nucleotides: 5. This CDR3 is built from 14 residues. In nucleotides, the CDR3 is TGCGCCAGCAGCCTTGGGACAGTGGAAGAGACCCAGTACTTC. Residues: CASSLGTVEETQYF.

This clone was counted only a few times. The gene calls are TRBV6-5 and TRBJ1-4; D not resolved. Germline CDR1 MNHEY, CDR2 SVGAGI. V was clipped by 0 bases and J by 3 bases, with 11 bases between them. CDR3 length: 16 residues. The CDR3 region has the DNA TGTGCCAGCAGTTACTCGAACGGGCGGGCTAATGAAAAACTGTTTTTT. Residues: CASSYSNGRANEKLFF.

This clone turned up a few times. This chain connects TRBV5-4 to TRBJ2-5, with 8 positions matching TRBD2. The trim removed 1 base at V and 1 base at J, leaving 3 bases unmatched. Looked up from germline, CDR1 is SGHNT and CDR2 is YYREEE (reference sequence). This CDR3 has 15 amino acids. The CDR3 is CASSLRTSFQETQYF. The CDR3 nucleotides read TGTGCCAGCAGCTTGAGGACTAGCTTCCAAGAGACCCAGTACTTC. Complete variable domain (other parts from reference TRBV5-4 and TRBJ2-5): ETGVTQSPTHLIKTRGQQVTLRCSSQSGHNTVSWYQQALGQGPQFIFQYYREEENGRGNFPPRFSGLQFPNYSSELNVNALELDDSALYLCASSLRTSFQETQYFGPGTRLLVL.

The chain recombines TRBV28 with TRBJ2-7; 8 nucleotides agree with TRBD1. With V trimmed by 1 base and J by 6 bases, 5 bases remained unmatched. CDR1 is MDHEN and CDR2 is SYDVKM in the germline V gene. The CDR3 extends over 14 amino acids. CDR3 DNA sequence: TGTGCCAGCAGTTTATTTGGACAGGGAGGCGAGCAGTACTTC. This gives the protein CASSLFGQGGEQYF.

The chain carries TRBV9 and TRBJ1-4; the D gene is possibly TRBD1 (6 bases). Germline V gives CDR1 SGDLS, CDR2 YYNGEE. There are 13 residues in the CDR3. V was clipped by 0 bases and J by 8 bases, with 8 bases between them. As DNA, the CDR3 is TGTGCCAGCAGCGTAGGCAGGGGCGAAAAACTGTTTTTT. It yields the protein CASSVGRGEKLFF.

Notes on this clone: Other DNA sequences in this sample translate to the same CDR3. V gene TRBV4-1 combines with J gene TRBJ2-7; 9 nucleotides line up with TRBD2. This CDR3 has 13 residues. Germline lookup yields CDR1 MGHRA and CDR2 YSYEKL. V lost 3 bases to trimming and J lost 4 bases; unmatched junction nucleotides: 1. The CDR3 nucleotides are TGCGCCAGCAGCCAGGGACTAGCTTACGAGCAGTACTTC. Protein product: CASSQGLAYEQYF.

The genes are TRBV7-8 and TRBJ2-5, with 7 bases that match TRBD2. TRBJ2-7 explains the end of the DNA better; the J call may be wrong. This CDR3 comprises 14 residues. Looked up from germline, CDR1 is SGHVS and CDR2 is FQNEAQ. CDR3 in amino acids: CASSERLASYEQYF. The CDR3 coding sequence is TGTGCCAGCAGCGAAAGACTAGCCTCCTACGAGCAGTACTTC.

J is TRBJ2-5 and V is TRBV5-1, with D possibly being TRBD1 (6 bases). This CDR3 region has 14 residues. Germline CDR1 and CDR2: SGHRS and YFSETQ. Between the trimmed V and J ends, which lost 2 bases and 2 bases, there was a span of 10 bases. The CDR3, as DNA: TGCGCCAGCAGCTTATCTGGGACACAAGAGACCCAGTACTTC. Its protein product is CASSLSGTQETQYF.

The CDR3 spells CASRFRDRSNQPQHF. Written as DNA, the CDR3 is TGTGCCAGCAGGTTCCGGGACAGGAGCAATCAGCCCCAGCATTTT. The chain is built from TRBV28 and TRBJ1-5, with TRBD1 matching 8 bases. Germline V gene sequence: CDR1 MDHEN, CDR2 SYDVKM. The CDR3 spans 15 residues. The trim removed 6 bases at V and 1 base at J, leaving 5 bases unmatched.

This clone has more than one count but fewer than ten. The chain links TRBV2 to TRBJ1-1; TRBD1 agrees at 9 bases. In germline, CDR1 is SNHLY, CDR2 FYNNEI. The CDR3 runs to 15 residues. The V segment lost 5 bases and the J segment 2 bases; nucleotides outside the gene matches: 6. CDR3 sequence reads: CASSYRGRANTEAFF. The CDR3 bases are TGTGCCAGCAGTTACAGGGGGCGAGCTAACACTGAAGCTTTCTTT.

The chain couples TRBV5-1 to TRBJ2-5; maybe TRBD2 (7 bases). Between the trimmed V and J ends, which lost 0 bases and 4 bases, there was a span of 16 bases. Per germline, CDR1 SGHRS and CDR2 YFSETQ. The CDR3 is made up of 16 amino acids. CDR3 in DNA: TGCGCCAGCAGCTTGGGGTCGAGGGGGGGTCGAGAGACCCAGTACTTC. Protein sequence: CASSLGSRGGRETQYF.

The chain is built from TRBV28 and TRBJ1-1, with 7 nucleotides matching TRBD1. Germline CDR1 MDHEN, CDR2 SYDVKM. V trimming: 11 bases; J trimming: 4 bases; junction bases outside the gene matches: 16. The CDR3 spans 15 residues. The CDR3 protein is CAGAPGKGAITEAFF. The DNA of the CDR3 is TGTGCCGGGGCGCCAGGCAAGGGGGCGATCACTGAAGCTTTCTTT.

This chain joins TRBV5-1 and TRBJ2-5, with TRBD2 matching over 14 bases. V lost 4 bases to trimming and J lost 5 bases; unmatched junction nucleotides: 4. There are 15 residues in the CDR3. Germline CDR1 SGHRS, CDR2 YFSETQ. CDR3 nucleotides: TGCGCCAGCAGCCGGGGACTAGCGGGAGAGGAGACCCAGTACTTC. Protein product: CASSRGLAGEETQYF.

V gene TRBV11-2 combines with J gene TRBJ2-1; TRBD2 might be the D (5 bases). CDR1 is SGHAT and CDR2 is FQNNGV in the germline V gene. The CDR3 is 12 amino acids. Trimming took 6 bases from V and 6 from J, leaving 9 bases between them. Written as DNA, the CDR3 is TGTGCCAGCAGTCCGGACTCCAATGAGCAGTTCTTC. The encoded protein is CASSPDSNEQFF.

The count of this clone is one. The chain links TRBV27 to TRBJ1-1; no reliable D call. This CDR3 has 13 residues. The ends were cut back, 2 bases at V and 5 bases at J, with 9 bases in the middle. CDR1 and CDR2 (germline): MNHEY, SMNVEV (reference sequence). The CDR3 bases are TGTGCCAGCAGTTTAGTAGGAGGGACTGAAGCTTTCTTT. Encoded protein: CASSLVGGTEAFF.